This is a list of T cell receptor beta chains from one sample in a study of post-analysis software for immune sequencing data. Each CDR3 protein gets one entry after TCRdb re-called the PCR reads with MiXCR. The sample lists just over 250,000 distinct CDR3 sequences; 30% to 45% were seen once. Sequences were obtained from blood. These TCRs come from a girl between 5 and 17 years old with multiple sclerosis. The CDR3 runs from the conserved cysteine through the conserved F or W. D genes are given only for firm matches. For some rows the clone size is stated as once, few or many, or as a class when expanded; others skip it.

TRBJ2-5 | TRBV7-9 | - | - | TGTGCCAGCAGCCAGGTAGTCGAGTACTTC | CASSQVVEYF
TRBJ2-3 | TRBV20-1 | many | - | TGCAGTGCTAGACCTCGCTCTAGCACAGATACGCAGTATTTT | CSARPRSSTDTQYF
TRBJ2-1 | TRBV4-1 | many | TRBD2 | TGCGCCAGCAGCCTAAGTCAGGCGGGAGGCTCCTACAATGAGCAGTTCTTC | CASSLSQAGGSYNEQFF
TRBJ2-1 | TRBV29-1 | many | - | TGCAGCGTTGAGGGTAGCTCGAGTCTCAATGAGCAGTTCTTC | CSVEGSSSLNEQFF
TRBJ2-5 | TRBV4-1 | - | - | TGCGCCAGCAGCCACCCTAGTGCTAGGGGCGAGACCCGGTACTTC | CASSHPSARGETRYF
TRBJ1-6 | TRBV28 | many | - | TGTGCCAGCAGCCCGATCGGGACGGGGATTTCACCCCTCCACTTT | CASSPIGTGISPLHF
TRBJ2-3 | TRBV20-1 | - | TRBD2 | TGCAGTGCTAGGATCCCCGGACTAGCGGGGGGCCTACGCACAGATACGCAGTATTTT | CSARIPGLAGGLRTDTQYF
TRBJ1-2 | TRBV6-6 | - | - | TGTGCCAGCAGTTACGTGGGGAACTATGGCTACACCTTC | CASSYVGNYGYTF
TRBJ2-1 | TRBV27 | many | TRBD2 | TGTGCCAGCAGTTTGGAACCTAGCGGGGTCTCCAATGAGCAGTTCTTC | CASSLEPSGVSNEQFF
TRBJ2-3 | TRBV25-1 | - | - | TGTGCCAGCAGTGAACACCGACATGGGGGTACGCAGTATTTT | CASSEHRHGGTQYF
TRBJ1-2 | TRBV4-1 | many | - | TGCGCCAGCAGCCAACAAGGGATTGGCTACACCTTC | CASSQQGIGYTF
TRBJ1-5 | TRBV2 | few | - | TGTGCCAGCAGTGCAGGGGATTATCAGCCCCAGCATTTT | CASSAGDYQPQHF
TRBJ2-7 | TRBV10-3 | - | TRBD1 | TGTGCCATCAGTGACGGACAGGGGGCCTACGAGCAGTACTTC | CAISDGQGAYEQYF
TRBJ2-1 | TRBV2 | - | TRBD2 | TGTGCCAGCAGGGGACTAGCGGGGGTAATTGAGCAGTTCTTC | CASRGLAGVIEQFF
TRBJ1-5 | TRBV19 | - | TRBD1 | TGTGCCAGTAGTCCCGGGACAGGGGGCGGCAATCAGCCCCAGCATTTT | CASSPGTGGGNQPQHF
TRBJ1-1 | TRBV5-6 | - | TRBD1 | TGTGCCAGCAGCTCGGTCGGAGGGGGCGAGAGCACTGAAGCTTTCTTT | CASSSVGGGESTEAFF
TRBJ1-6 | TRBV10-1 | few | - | TGCGCCAGCAGGTCCCACAGGGTAACTTCACCCCTCCACTTT | CASRSHRVTSPLHF
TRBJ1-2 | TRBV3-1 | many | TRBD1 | TGTGCCAGCAGTCCCCAGGGGGCGACGGGGGGCTACACCTTC | CASSPQGATGGYTF
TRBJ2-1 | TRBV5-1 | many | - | TGCGCCAGCAGCGGGGCCCGCGAAACCTCCTACAATGAGCAGTTCTTC | CASSGARETSYNEQFF
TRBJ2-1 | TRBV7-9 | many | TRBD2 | TGTGCCAGCAGCCCCTCCCTTGCCCGGGAGGGCCGGTACAATGAGCAGTTCTTC | CASSPSLAREGRYNEQFF
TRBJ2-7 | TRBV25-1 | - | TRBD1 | TGTGCCAGCAGTGAAACGCCGACCGGGACAGCTGCGAGCTACGAGCAGTACTTC | CASSETPTGTAASYEQYF
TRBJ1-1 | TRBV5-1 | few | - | TGCGCCAGCAGCTTGGGTTCGGAGTTGACTGAAGCTTTCTTT | CASSLGSELTEAFF
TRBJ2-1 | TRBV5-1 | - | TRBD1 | TGCGCCAGCAGTCAGGACAGGGGGATGCGCAATGAGCAGTTCTTC | CASSQDRGMRNEQFF
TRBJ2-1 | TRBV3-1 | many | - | TGTGCCAGCAGCCCCGAAGGACTGCTCTACAATGAGCAGTTCTTC | CASSPEGLLYNEQFF
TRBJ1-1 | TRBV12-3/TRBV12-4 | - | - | TGTGCCAGCGCATCTCAGGGCCGTATCCCGGGGAACACTGAAGCTTTCTTT | CASASQGRIPGNTEAFF
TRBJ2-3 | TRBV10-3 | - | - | TGTGCCATCACCCCAGAAGGCGGCACAGATACGCAGTATTTT | CAITPEGGTDTQYF
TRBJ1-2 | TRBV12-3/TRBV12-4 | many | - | TGTGCCAGCAGTCAGGGACATCTGAACTATGGCTACACCTTC | CASSQGHLNYGYTF
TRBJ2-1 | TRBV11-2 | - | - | TGTGCCAGCAGCTTAGATTCGGCAGAGTACAATGAGCAGTTCTTC | CASSLDSAEYNEQFF
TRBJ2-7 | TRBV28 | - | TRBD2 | TGTGCCAGCAGTTCTAGCGGGAGCTACGAGCAGTACTTC | CASSSSGSYEQYF
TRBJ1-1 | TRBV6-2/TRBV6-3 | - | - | TGTGCCAGCAGTTACGCCCAGGTGGGGGAAGCTTTCTTT | CASSYAQVGEAFF
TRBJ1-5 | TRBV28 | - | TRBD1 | TGTGCCAGCAGTTTAGGGGGACAGGGGAGTCAGCCCCAGCATTTT | CASSLGGQGSQPQHF
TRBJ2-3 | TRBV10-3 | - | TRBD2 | TGTGCCAGTAAACTAGCGGGGGATACAGATACGCAGTATTTT | CASKLAGDTDTQYF
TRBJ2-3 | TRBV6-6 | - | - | TGTGCCAGCAGTTCGGGGGAAACCACAGATACGCAGTATTTT | CASSSGETTDTQYF
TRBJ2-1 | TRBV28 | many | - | TGTGCCAGCCGAAAATGGGGCTTCGGTGAGCAGTTCTTC | CASRKWGFGEQFF
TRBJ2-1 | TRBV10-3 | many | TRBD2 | TGTGCCATCAGTGACACTAGCGGTGCCAATGAGCAGTTCTTC | CAISDTSGANEQFF
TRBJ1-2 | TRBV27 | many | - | TGTGCCAGCAGTTTACTCGGGATATCTAACTATGGCTACACCTTC | CASSLLGISNYGYTF